This T cell receptor (beta chain) derives from a study of shared clonotypes between healthy human individuals. After removal of 6 bases from V and 0 bases from J, the junction contained 6 bases not matched to a gene. Germline V gives CDR1 SGHRS, CDR2 YFSETQ. The CDR3 is made up of 16 amino acids. This clone was found once. Its antigen is unidentified. Assay execution proceeded at the deep level. Only in-frame clones appear in the TCRdb table, and some are missing; sequencing was by immunoSEQ multiplex PCR. Of about 600,000 clones in the sample, 95% to 98% were seen once. Findings and caveats of the study: Clonotype sharing among donors was thought likely to change with sequencing depth.

This clonotype was sampled from a woman in her twenties or thirties in good health. The rearrangement links TRBV5-1 to TRBJ2-6, with 7 positions matching TRBD1. Sequenced: naive CD4+ T cells sorted from blood. Subset defined: CD45RA+ positively selected. The CDR3 coding sequence is TGCGCCAGCAAAGGGACAGCCAGCTCTGGGGCCAACGTCCTGACTTTC. The encoded protein is CASKGTASSGANVLTF.